This T cell receptor (beta chain) was found in a study of spatial heterogeneity in lung cancer. Each CDR3 protein is one row after TCRdb ran MiXCR on the 5' RACE reads. This table has approximately 10,000 distinct CDR3 sequences, 3% to 4.5% appearing once. This clonotype has a count of ten or more. This beta chain is an off-target read within a library intended for alpha chains, so its frequency means little. Germline CDR1 reads DFQATT; CDR2 reads SNEGSKA (reference sequence). There are 13 residues in the CDR3. V gave up 6 bases and J gave up 4 bases; unmatched junction bases: 6. The time point denotes: blood taken at disease recurrence. Sequencing was performed on whole RNA extracted from tumor and nontumor lung tissue, or from frozen PBMC, and the material was left unsorted.

The material sequenced was PBMCs, taken at recurrence. The gene calls are TRBV20-1 and TRBJ2-5; 9 bases align to TRBD1. The sequence came from a female donor with early-stage non-small cell lung cancer. The CDR3 sequence is CSANRGQGETQYF. DNA for the CDR3: TGCAGTGCAAACAGGGGGCAGGGAGAGACCCAGTACTTC.